This T cell receptor beta chain was found in a study of blood T cells in healthy people across ages. Sample-barcoded 5' priming and a J-beta primer mix drove a second PCR of about 6 to 11 cycles. All cDNA molecules were each tagged by a template-switch adaptor with 12 random nucleotides. TCRdb re-called the 5' RACE reads with MiXCR, one entry per CDR3 protein. The data show about 730,000 distinct CDR3 sequences, roughly 47% seen once. There are 16 residues in the CDR3. V shed 4 bases and J 0 bases; nucleotides not matched to a gene: 5. The germline V gene has CDR1 SGHNT and CDR2 YYREEE (reference sequence). Study results and caveats: There were more naive CD4+ cells and higher diversity in long-lived donors than in aged donors.

A note on this clonotype: Its antigen is unidentified.

The source material was blood. The chain has TRBV5-4 and TRBJ1-4, with 8 bases aligning to TRBD1. This TCR came from a woman aged 60 to 75 in good health. The CDR3 bases are TGTGCCAGCAGCGTCAGACAGGGGACAACTAATGAAAAACTGTTTTTT. This gives the protein CASSVRQGTTNEKLFF.